The 23 T cell receptor beta chains in this list originate from one sample, sequenced in a study of blood T cells in healthy people across ages. For the second PCR, which ran for about 7 to 11 cycles, a sample-barcoded 5' primer and a J-beta primer mix were used. MiXCR, run by TCRdb on the 5' RACE reads, gives a single entry per CDR3 protein. The repertoire includes roughly 1.9 million distinct CDR3 sequences, about 39% of them detected once, and 23% sits in the top ten. Sequencing input: blood. The receptor source for this set is a human donor in good health.

The V call is TRBV28, the J call TRBJ1-1; 10 positions agree with TRBD1. V shed 6 bases and J 6 bases; nucleotides not matched to a gene: 7. Germline V gene lookup returns CDR1 MDHEN and CDR2 SYDVKM. The CDR3 spans 14 residues. The CDR3 bases are TGTGCCAGCAGGACGGGACAGGGGACCCCTGAAGCTTTCTTT. This gives the protein CASRTGQGTPEAFF.

This clonotype was seen more than once but under ten times. This chain connects TRBV7-3 to TRBJ1-2; no clear D. CDR1 and CDR2 (germline): SGHTA, FQGTGA. CDR3 size: 12 residues. Trimming left V 3 bases short and J 5 bases short, with 7 bases between. CDR3 nucleotides: TGTGCCAGCAGCTTTAACCTTTATGGCTACACCTTC. It translates to CASSFNLYGYTF.

This sequence joins TRBV7-2 and TRBJ2-7; D perhaps matches TRBD1 (6 bases). There are 18 residues in the CDR3. The germline V and J ends were trimmed by 1 base and 0 bases, with 19 bases remaining between them. The germline V gene encodes CDR1 SGHTA and CDR2 FQGNSA. The CDR3, as DNA: TGTGCCAGCAGCTTAGAGATCCAGGGGACACCTCTCTCCTACGAGCAGTACTTC. Translating gives CASSLEIQGTPLSYEQYF. The full variable domain, its missing parts supplied by reference TRBV7-2 and TRBJ2-7, is GAGVSQSPSNKVTEKGKDVELRCDPISGHTALYWYRQSLGQGLEFLIYFQGNSAPDKSGLPSDRFSAERTGGSVSTLTIQRTQQEDSAVYLCASSLEIQGTPLSYEQYFGPGTRLTVT.

This clonotype was observed a handful of times. J is TRBJ1-3 and V is TRBV4-1; 8 bases are a match to TRBD1. This CDR3 comprises 19 residues. CDR1 and CDR2 (germline): MGHRA, YSYEKL. V shed 2 bases and J 4 bases; nucleotides not matched to a gene: 16. In DNA, the CDR3 is TGCGCCAGCAGCCAAAAAGCTGCCCGACAGGGGAGTTCCGGAAACACCATATATTTT. Translating gives CASSQKAARQGSSGNTIYF.

Only one count was recorded for this clonotype. The CDR3 DNA reads as TGTGCCAGCAGCACGGGCTTTTTCACAGATACGCAGTATTTT. This sequence encodes CASSTGFFTDTQYF. This chain joins TRBV5-6 and TRBJ2-3; D unclear. V lost 4 bases and J 2 bases, leaving 11 bases between the germline ends. Germline V lookup: CDR1 SGHDT, CDR2 YYEEEE. CDR3 length: 14 residues.

This sequence joins TRBV29-1 and TRBJ1-1; 7 bases agree with TRBD1. The CDR3 is 11 amino acids. Germline CDR1 is SQVTM and CDR2 is ANQGSEA. Losses at the gene ends were 7 bases for V and 6 bases for J; bases not matched to a gene: 5. CDR3 DNA sequence: TGCAGCGCCTGGACAGGCGCTGAAGCTTTCTTT. Amino acids: CSAWTGAEAFF.

The chain has TRBV20-1 and TRBJ2-1, with 8 bases that match TRBD2. The CDR3 has 13 amino acids. The germline V gene encodes CDR1 DFQATT and CDR2 SNEGSKA (reference sequence). V lost 7 bases and J lost 2; bases outside the gene matches: 4. CDR3 loop: CSVKTSAYNEQFF. CDR3 nucleotides: TGCAGTGTTAAGACTAGCGCCTACAATGAGCAGTTCTTC.

This chain's CDR3 is CASSLEYGTGTDTQYF. CDR3 in DNA: TGCGCCAGCAGCTTGGAATACGGAACCGGCACAGATACGCAGTATTTT. The V and J genes are TRBV5-1 and TRBJ2-3, with D unresolved. The germline gives CDR1 SGHRS, CDR2 YFSETQ. The CDR3 loop spans 16 amino acids. The V and J ends lost 0 bases and 1 base respectively, with 12 bases between them. The full variable domain, rest sourced from reference TRBV5-1 and TRBJ2-3, is KAGVTQTPRYLIKTRGQQVTLSCSPISGHRSVSWYQQTPGQGLQFLFEYFSETQRNKGNFPGRFSGRQFSNSRSEMNVSTLELGDSALYLCASSLEYGTGTDTQYFGPGTRLTVL.

This sequence joins TRBV12-3 or TRBV12-4 and TRBJ2-1; 9 bases match TRBD2. CDR3 size: 19 residues. Germline trimming cut 7 bases from V and 1 base from J; bases unmatched to any gene: 17. As DNA, the CDR3 is TGTGCCAGCACCCGGAGGGCAGCGGGGGGAGGACGGTCCTACAATGAGCAGTTCTTC. Translation: CASTRRAAGGGRSYNEQFF.

This clonotype was observed a few times. This chain connects TRBV25-1 to TRBJ2-4; perhaps D is TRBD1 or TRBD2 (6 bases each). The J call may be in error: the DNA end matches TRBJ2-7 better. There are 13 residues in the CDR3. The germline V gene has CDR1 MGHDK and CDR2 SYGVNS. The CDR3: CASSGQGTDEQYF. The CDR3 coding sequence is TGTGCCAGCAGTGGTCAGGGGACTGACGAGCAGTACTTC.

This clonotype came up a few times. The chain is built from TRBV6-6 and TRBJ2-7, with 8 bases identical to TRBD1. CDR3 length equals 13 residues. CDR1 is MNHNY and CDR2 is SVGAGI in the germline V gene (reference sequence). The V gene end was trimmed by 6 bases and the J gene end by 4 bases; junction bases not matched to a gene: 5. As DNA, the CDR3 is TGTGCCAGCAGACAGGGACAGGTGTACGAGCAGTACTTC. Translation gives CASRQGQVYEQYF.

The rearrangement joins TRBV28 to TRBJ2-5; weak D call: TRBD1 (6 bases). In germline, CDR1 is MDHEN, CDR2 SYDVKM. V was cut by 9 bases and J by 2 bases, with 19 bases left in between. The CDR3 runs 15 residues. CDR3 bases: TGTGCCAGTAACGACCCGGGACACCCACAAGAGACCCAGTACTTC. It is translated as CASNDPGHPQETQYF.

This clonotype appeared a few times. The chain recombines TRBV20-1 with TRBJ2-1; D is ambiguous. Trimming removed 0 bases from V and 0 bases from J, with 12 bases in between. Germline V CDR1 and CDR2: DFQATT, SNEGSKA (reference sequence). The CDR3 sequence is 16 residues long. Written as DNA, the CDR3 is TGCAGTGCTAGAGATCGCAGGTTGAGCTCCTACAATGAGCAGTTCTTC. This gives the protein CSARDRRLSSYNEQFF.

About this clonotype: A read error may account for a junction end that differs from germline. The V and J genes are TRBV20-1 and TRBJ2-7; D perhaps matches TRBD2 (5 bases). The CDR3 extends over 15 amino acids. Per germline, CDR1 DFQATT and CDR2 SNEGSKA (reference sequence). Here the CDR3 DNA reads TGCAGTACTAGAGACTTGCGGTCTACGGCCTACGAGCAGTACTTC. It codes for CSTRDLRSTAYEQYF.

This chain connects TRBV25-1 to TRBJ1-1, with a tentative D call TRBD1 (5 bases). Trimming removed 3 bases at V and 2 bases at J, with 10 bases between. The CDR3 spans 14 residues. Germline CDR1 is MGHDK and CDR2 is SYGVNS. The CDR3 is CASSETALNTEAFF. Written as DNA, the CDR3 is TGTGCCAGCAGTGAGACAGCTCTCAACACTGAAGCTTTCTTT. The full variable domain, with the rest looked up from reference TRBV25-1 and TRBJ1-1, is EADIYQTPRYLVIGTGKKITLECSQTMGHDKMYWYQQDPGMELHLIHYSYGVNSTEKGDLSSESTVSRIRTEHFPLTLESARPSHTSQYLCASSETALNTEAFFGQGTRLTVV.

This clonotype has only a few counts. The rearrangement joins TRBV27 to TRBJ2-3; maybe TRBD2 (6 bases). Between the trimmed V and J ends, which lost 8 bases and 2 bases, there was a span of 17 bases. This CDR3 comprises 15 residues. CDR1 and CDR2 (germline): MNHEY, SMNVEV (reference sequence). The CDR3, as DNA: TGTGCCAGCCCCGACCGGGACTCCTCCACAGATACGCAGTATTTT. The encoded protein is CASPDRDSSTDTQYF.

V usage is TRBV7-2 and J usage is TRBJ1-1; D is undetermined. This CDR3 spans 14 amino acids. Trimming shortened V by 4 bases and J by 6 bases, and 15 bases separated the two germline ends. Looked up from germline, CDR1 is SGHTA and CDR2 is FQGNSA. CDR3 nucleotide sequence: TGTGCCAGCAGCTACGGAGCCCCAAGCGCTGAAGCTTTCTTT. It codes for CASSYGAPSAEAFF.

The rearrangement uses TRBV7-2 and TRBJ2-3; the D gene is possibly TRBD1 (6 bases). This CDR3 is 13 amino acids long. The germline V gene encodes CDR1 SGHTA and CDR2 FQGNSA. V was pared by 1 base and J by 13 bases, with 15 bases between. The CDR3 DNA reads TGTGCCAGCAGCTTAGGATCGGACAGAGGAAAGTATTTT. Amino acid sequence: CASSLGSDRGKYF.

Ten or more counts support this clonotype. A junction end diverges from the germline sequence, so it may reflect a read error. The CDR3 region has the DNA TGTGCCAGCAGCTTATCTTCGGGGCAAGAGACCCAGTACTTC. Its translation is CASSLSSGQETQYF. The genes are TRBV28 and TRBJ2-5; D possibly corresponds to TRBD2 (5 bases). Germline-derived CDR1 and CDR2 are MDHEN and SYDVKM. The CDR3 has 14 amino acids. The full variable domain, in which reference TRBV28 and TRBJ2-5 provide the parts outside the CDR3, is DVKVTQSSRYLVKRTGEKVFLECVQDMDHENMFWYRQDPGLGLRLIYFSYDVKMKEKGDIPEGYSVSREKKERFSLILESASTNQTSMYLCASSLSSGQETQYFGPGTRLLVL.

This clonotype was seen a handful of times. The chain is built from TRBV7-2 and TRBJ2-5; weak D call: TRBD2 (6 bases). The J call may be faulty, since TRBJ2-7 better matches the DNA end. Germline loops: CDR1 SGHTA, CDR2 FQGNSA. CDR3 length: 15 residues. The CDR3 coding sequence is TGTGCCAGCAGCTCCACAGGCGGGGAGAGCTACGAGCAGTACTTC. Its translation is CASSSTGGESYEQYF.

This chain connects TRBV11-1 to TRBJ2-3; 7 bases agree with TRBD1. J lost 4 bases, V lost 5 bases, and 9 bases had no gene match. The germline CDR1 and CDR2 sequences are SGHAT and FQDESV (reference sequence). The CDR3 is 15 residues long. CDR3 sequence reads: CASSPHGTAPDTQYF. CDR3 sequence (DNA): TGTGCCAGCAGCCCGCACGGGACAGCTCCAGATACGCAGTATTTT.

As regards this clonotype: The junction shows a germline mismatch at one end, possibly a read error. The chain combines TRBV12-3 or TRBV12-4 with TRBJ2-7; no reliable D call. The CDR3 spans 12 residues. CDR3 in DNA: TGTGCCGGCAGTCCCGCGTATGCGGAGCAGTACTTC. This codes for CAGSPAYAEQYF.

The CDR3 DNA is TGCAGTGCTAGCCCAGCGATGAACACTGAAGCTTTCTTT. It codes for CSASPAMNTEAFF. The chain recombines TRBV20-1 with TRBJ1-1, with D hard to call. The CDR3 runs 13 residues. V shed 3 bases and J shed 0 bases, with 8 bases lying between them. CDR1 is DFQATT, CDR2 SNEGSKA, per germline (reference sequence).